These 11 T cell receptor beta chains were all obtained from the same sample, sequenced in a study of vaccination and CD4 T cells after COVID-19. The antigens these receptors bind are not known. At the Johns Hopkins FTIC core, DNA taken from cultured CD4+ T cells was sequenced by way of the Oncomine TCR Beta short-read assay. It was cultured CD4+ T cells from which genomic DNA was extracted. Using its own MiXCR run on the PCR reads, TCRdb lists one record per CDR3 protein. The sample lists about 10,000 distinct CDR3 sequences; around 30% were seen once. Treatment meaning: roughly ten-day PBMC culture with coronavirus spike peptide pools or control peptides (ViraFEST assay). CD4+ T cells of the unexposed donor were collected before the COVID-19 pandemic (2011-2018). The sample comprised CD4+ T cells from blood, cultured in vitro. The receptors originated from a human donor in good health.

The V gene is TRBV29-1, the J gene TRBJ1-5, with a weak D call TRBD1 (6 bases). CDR3 length: 13 amino acids. In germline, CDR1 is SQVTM, CDR2 ANQGSEA. V was pared by 6 bases and J by 5 bases, with 14 bases between. The CDR3 is CSVFEGGDQPQHF. The CDR3 bases are TGCAGCGTGTTCGAGGGGGGCGATCAGCCCCAGCATTTT.

This clonotype turned up a few times. The CDR3: CASGRPSGGEQYF. CDR3 in DNA: TGTGCCAGCGGTCGGCCTAGCGGAGGGGAGCAGTACTTC. The rearrangement joins TRBV27 to TRBJ2-7, with TRBD2 matching 7 bases. Trimming cost V 8 bases and J 7 bases; bases outside gene matches: 11. In germline, CDR1 is MNHEY, CDR2 SMNVEV (reference sequence). CDR3 length: 13 amino acids.

In this sample, this clonotype turned up once. This rearrangement joins TRBV7-9 to TRBJ2-1, with D uncertain. CDR3 size: 13 residues. V was shortened by 5 bases and J by 4 bases, with 9 bases between the two germline ends. The germline V gene encodes CDR1 SEHNR and CDR2 FQNEAQ (reference sequence). CDR3 coding DNA: TGTGCCAGCAGCCCTATAGGTTACAATGAGCAGTTCTTC. It encodes CASSPIGYNEQFF.

The sample holds one count of this clonotype. The V and J genes are TRBV29-1 and TRBJ2-1; no clear D gene. From germline, CDR1 is SQVTM and CDR2 ANQGSEA. The length of the CDR3 is 12 residues. Trimming removed 5 bases from V and 1 base from J, with 6 bases in between. For the CDR3, the DNA is TGCAGCGTTCGGAGTTCCTACAATGAGCAGTTCTTC. It specifies CSVRSSYNEQFF.

This chain uses TRBV20-1 with TRBJ2-4; D perhaps matches TRBD1 (5 bases). V was shortened by 6 bases and J by 0 bases, with 15 bases between the two germline ends. Germline V lookup: CDR1 DFQATT, CDR2 SNEGSKA (reference sequence). CDR3 length equals 15 residues. The CDR3 here is CSARQSLLAKNIQYF. The DNA of the CDR3 is TGCAGTGCGCGACAGAGTCTTCTAGCCAAAAACATTCAGTACTTC.

The chain couples TRBV6-4 to TRBJ2-3, with 7 bases matching TRBD2. Trimming cost V 9 bases and J 0 bases; bases outside gene matches: 6. Germline CDR1 and CDR2: MRHNA and SNTAGT. CDR3 length equals 14 residues. CDR3 residues: CASILAESTDTQYF. CDR3 DNA sequence: TGTGCCAGTATCCTAGCGGAAAGCACAGATACGCAGTATTTT.

This clonotype was observed a few times. V is TRBV28 and J is TRBJ2-1; D gene unclear. Germline CDR1 and CDR2: MDHEN and SYDVKM. V was pared by 8 bases and J by 1 base, with 9 bases between. The CDR3 has 13 residues. The CDR3 here is CASQALSYNEQFF. The DNA of the CDR3 is TGTGCCAGCCAGGCCCTTTCCTACAATGAGCAGTTCTTC.

This clonotype was picked up a small number of times. CDR3 nucleotides: TGTGCCAGTACGAAGGGATCCCCTCCTTTCTCGCAGTATTTT. Translated: CASTKGSPPFSQYF. V usage is TRBV6-1 and J usage is TRBJ2-3; D unresolved. The CDR3 loop spans 14 amino acids. Between the trimmed V and J ends, which lost 9 bases and 10 bases, there was a span of 23 bases. Germline V gene sequence: CDR1 MNHNS, CDR2 SASEGT.

The chain uses TRBV6-1 and TRBJ2-4; D ambiguous. The V and J ends lost 7 bases and 0 bases respectively, with 4 bases between them. Germline values: CDR1 MNHNS, CDR2 SASEGT. This CDR3 has 12 amino acids. CDR3 residues: CASTLAKNIQYF. DNA of the CDR3: TGTGCCAGCACACTAGCCAAAAACATTCAGTACTTC.

This clonotype was observed a handful of times. DNA for the CDR3: TGTGCCAGCAGTGATCAAGCGGGAGGGGGCACAGATACGCAGTATTTT. This gives the protein CASSDQAGGGTDTQYF. This chain links TRBV6-4 with TRBJ2-3, with TRBD2 identical over 10 bases. From germline, CDR1 is MRHNA and CDR2 SNTAGT. V shed 3 bases, J shed 1 base, and the junction held 4 bases outside the gene matches. The CDR3 consists of 16 residues.

This chain connects TRBV20-1 to TRBJ2-7; D remains unclear. CDR3 length equals 12 residues. Germline V gene sequence: CDR1 DFQATT, CDR2 SNEGSKA (reference sequence). V gave up 1 base and J gave up 2 bases, with 6 bases separating them. CDR3 sequence reads: CSARVRTYEQYF. As DNA, the CDR3 is TGCAGTGCTAGAGTGAGGACCTACGAGCAGTACTTC.